The following is a T cell receptor (beta chain) sequence with its context. Memory CD4+ cells were the fraction left after CD45RA+ naive selection. The entry originates in a study of shared clonotypes between healthy human individuals. The assay was immunoSEQ multiplex PCR, and TCRdb's table has in-frame clones only and misses some. The sample records some 790,000 clones, 55% to 80% being singletons. The germline CDR1 and CDR2 sequences are SNHLY and FYNNEI. This CDR3 region has 14 residues. V lost 3 bases to trimming and J lost 5 bases; unmatched junction nucleotides: 4. The chain uses TRBV2 and TRBJ2-3; 8 bases fit TRBD1. Source material: memory CD4+ T cells sorted from blood. Sample subset: CD45RA-negative fraction. The source is a woman younger than 45 in good health. The CDR3 loop reads CASSDEQGGDTQYF. The CDR3 DNA reads TGTGCCAGCAGTGACGAACAGGGGGGAGATACGCAGTATTTT. The entire variable domain, with the rest obtained from reference TRBV2 and TRBJ2-3, is as follows: EPEVTQTPSHQVTQMGQEVILRCVPISNHLYFYWYRQILGQKVEFLVSFYNNEISEKSEIFDDQFSVERPDGSNFTLKIRSTKLEDSAMYFCASSDEQGGDTQYFGPGTRLTVL.